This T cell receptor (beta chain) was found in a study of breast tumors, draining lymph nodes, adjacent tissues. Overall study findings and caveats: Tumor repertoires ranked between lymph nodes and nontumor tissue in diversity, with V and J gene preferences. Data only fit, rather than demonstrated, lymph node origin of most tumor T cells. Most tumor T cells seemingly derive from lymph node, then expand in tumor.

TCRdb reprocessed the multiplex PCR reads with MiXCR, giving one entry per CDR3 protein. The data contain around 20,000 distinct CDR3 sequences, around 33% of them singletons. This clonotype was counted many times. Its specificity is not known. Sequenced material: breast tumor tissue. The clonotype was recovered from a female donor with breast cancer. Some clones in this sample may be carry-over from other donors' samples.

The DNA of the CDR3 is TGCAGTGCTCAACGGGACAGTAATTCACCCCTCCACTTT. Amino acids: CSAQRDSNSPLHF. V and J are TRBV20-1 and TRBJ1-6; 7 bases are shared with TRBD1. CDR3 length: 13 amino acids. CDR1 DFQATT and CDR2 SNEGSKA come from the germline V gene (reference sequence). J was trimmed by 6 bases and V by 5 bases; bases with no gene match: 4.